The following is a T cell receptor (beta chain) sequence with its context. The CDR3 has 18 residues. V lost 2 bases to trimming and J lost 0 bases; unmatched junction nucleotides: 8. The V gene's germline CDR1 is LNHDA and CDR2 SQIVND (reference sequence). This entry is derived from a study of cytomegalovirus exposure and HLA in healthy donors. PCR was performed using 60 Vbeta and 13 Jbeta primers. Some clones are missing from TCRdb's copy, which holds only in-frame ones; the method was immunoSEQ multiplex PCR. The table records about 150,000 clones, 65% to 75% of them present only once. This chain uses TRBV19 with TRBJ2-3, with 10 bases lining up with TRBD2. The receptor comes from a man aged 55 to 70 in good health and CMV-seronegative. Material for sequencing was PBMCs. The CDR3 bases are TGTGCCAGTAGTATATTAGGGGGACTAGCGAGAAGCACAGATACGCAGTATTTT. This translates into CASSILGGLARSTDTQYF.